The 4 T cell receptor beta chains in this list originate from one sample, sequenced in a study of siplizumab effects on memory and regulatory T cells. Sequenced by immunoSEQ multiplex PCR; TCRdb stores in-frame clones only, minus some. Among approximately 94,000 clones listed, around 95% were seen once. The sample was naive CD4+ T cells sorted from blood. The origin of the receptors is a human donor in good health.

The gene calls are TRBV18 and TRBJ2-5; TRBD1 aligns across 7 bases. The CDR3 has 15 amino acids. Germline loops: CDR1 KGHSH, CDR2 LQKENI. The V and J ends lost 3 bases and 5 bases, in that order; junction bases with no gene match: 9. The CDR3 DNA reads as TGTGCCAGCTCACCTCGACAGGGAGAAGTGGAGACCCAGTACTTC. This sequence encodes CASSPRQGEVETQYF.

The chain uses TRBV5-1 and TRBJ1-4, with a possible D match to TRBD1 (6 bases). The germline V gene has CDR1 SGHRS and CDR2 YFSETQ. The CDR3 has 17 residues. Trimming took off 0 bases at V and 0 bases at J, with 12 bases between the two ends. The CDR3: CASSLGQGLATNEKLFF. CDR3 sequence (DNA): TGCGCCAGCAGCTTGGGTCAGGGGCTTGCAACTAATGAAAAACTGTTTTTT.

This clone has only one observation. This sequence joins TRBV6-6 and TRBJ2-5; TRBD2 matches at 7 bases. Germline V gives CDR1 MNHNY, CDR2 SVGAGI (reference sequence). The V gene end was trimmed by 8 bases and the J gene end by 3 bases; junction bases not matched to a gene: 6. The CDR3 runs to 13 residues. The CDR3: CASQSGTKETQYF. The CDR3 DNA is TGTGCCAGCCAATCCGGGACTAAAGAGACCCAGTACTTC.

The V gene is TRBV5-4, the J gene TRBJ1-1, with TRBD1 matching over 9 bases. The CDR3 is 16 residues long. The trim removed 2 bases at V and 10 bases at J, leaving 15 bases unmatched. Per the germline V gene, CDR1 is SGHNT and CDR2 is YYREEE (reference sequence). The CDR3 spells CASSLRPLEQGAGAFF. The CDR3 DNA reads TGTGCCAGCAGCTTAAGACCACTGGAACAGGGGGCAGGAGCTTTCTTT.